The subject of this entry is one T cell receptor (beta chain). Its antigen is currently unknown. Through Arm-PCR of CDR3 regions and iRepertoire HTBI primers, TCR beta libraries were built. In the authors' methods: Samples revealed 50 to 75 TRBV and 11 to 15 TRBJ segments. TCRdb processed the multiplex PCR reads anew with MiXCR; each CDR3 protein has one entry. The V and J calls, along with clone size, are taken from TCRdb and not from the paper's own processing. Of roughly 400,000 distinct CDR3 sequences listed, roughly 20% are singletons. The entry originates in a study of regulatory T cells in long-lasting Graves disease. Whole-study findings and limits: TRBV28, TRBJ1-2 and TRBJ2-5 were favored in persistent disease.

The CDR3 totals 14 residues. Trimming removed 5 bases from V and 5 bases from J, with 14 bases in between. The time point was: persistent/refractory GD, antithyroid drugs over 5 years with positive TRAb. The TCR library was made from RNA extracted from PBMCs. The chain couples TRBV12-3 or TRBV12-4 to TRBJ2-3; D is perhaps TRBD2 (5 bases). The sequence was collected from a female donor with Graves disease. Here the sequenced sample was peripheral blood mononuclear cells (PBMCs), taken when the disease was refractory, from a patient treated with antithyroid drugs. CDR3 amino acids: CASSPSAAEDTQYF. CDR3 nucleotide sequence: TGTGCCAGCAGTCCCTCGGCAGCGGAAGATACGCAGTATTTT.